Each of the 21 T cell receptor beta chains below was sequenced from the same sample in a study of blood T cell repertoires in COVID-19. TCRdb's copy holds only in-frame clones and misses some; the assay was immunoSEQ multiplex PCR. The sample has approximately 75,000 clones; 65% to 85% are singletons. The sample consisted of peripheral blood. These receptors were collected from a man in his forties or fifties with COVID-19, enrolled during active disease.

As concerns this clone: The same CDR3 arises from other DNA sequences in this sample as well. The rearrangement uses TRBV5-1 and TRBJ1-1, with unresolved D. The ends were cut back, 0 bases at V and 0 bases at J, with 6 bases in the middle. CDR3 length: 14 residues. CDR1 is SGHRS, CDR2 YFSETQ, per germline. CDR3 loop: CASSLAGMNTEAFF. In DNA, the CDR3 is TGCGCCAGCAGCTTGGCGGGGATGAACACTGAAGCTTTCTTT.

This clone appeared a few times. V and J are TRBV19 and TRBJ2-5; possible D gene TRBD1, 6 bases. Germline loops: CDR1 LNHDA, CDR2 SQIVND (reference sequence). V shed 6 bases and J shed 4 bases, with 15 bases lying between them. The length of the CDR3 is 14 residues. The CDR3 DNA is TGTGCCAGTAGCATGAACAGGGTTGGAGAGACCCAGTACTTC. Encoded protein: CASSMNRVGETQYF.

This rearrangement joins TRBV24-1 to TRBJ2-1; 14 bases match TRBD2. V lost 5 bases to trimming and J lost 4 bases; unmatched junction nucleotides: 6. Germline CDR1 and CDR2: KGHDR and SFDVKD. CDR3 length equals 17 residues. Written as DNA, the CDR3 is TGTGCCACCAGTGCTTGGACTAGCGGGAGGATGTACAATGAGCAGTTCTTC. Translation: CATSAWTSGRMYNEQFF.

The CDR3: CASSEGTSIRSTDTQYF. Written as DNA, the CDR3 is TGTGCCAGCAGTGAAGGGACTAGTATCAGGAGCACAGATACGCAGTATTTT. The chain recombines TRBV6-1 with TRBJ2-3; 7 bases are a match to TRBD2. Germline loops: CDR1 MNHNS, CDR2 SASEGT. This CDR3 has 17 residues. Losses at the gene ends were 1 base for V and 0 bases for J; bases not matched to a gene: 7.

V and J are TRBV11-3 and TRBJ2-7, with 7 bases lining up with TRBD2. V lost 0 bases, J lost 3 bases, and 2 bases stayed unmatched. The CDR3 runs 14 residues. Germline V gene data show CDR1 as SGHNT and CDR2 as YENEEA. The CDR3 region has the DNA TGTGCCAGCAGCTTAGAAGGGAGGGGCTACGAGCAGTACTTC. This encodes CASSLEGRGYEQYF.

This clone has only a few counts. The chain carries TRBV5-4 and TRBJ2-7, with D tentatively TRBD1 (6 bases). The V gene's germline CDR1 is SGHNT and CDR2 YYREEE (reference sequence). The CDR3 is 13 amino acids. V was trimmed by 2 bases and J by 7 bases, leaving 13 bases between them. The CDR3 reads CASSLQGLGEQYF. The CDR3 DNA sequence: TGTGCCAGCAGCTTACAGGGTCTTGGGGAGCAGTACTTC.

CDR3 DNA sequence: TGTGCCAGCAGCCAGACAGGGACGAAAAAGACCCAGTACTTC. It yields the protein CASSQTGTKKTQYF. The chain recombines TRBV28 with TRBJ2-5; 7 bases are a match to TRBD1. This CDR3 comprises 14 residues. CDR1 is MDHEN and CDR2 is SYDVKM in the germline V gene. J gave up 6 bases and V 6 bases, and 10 bases lay outside the gene matches.

The genes are TRBV6-5 and TRBJ2-1, with 7 bases that match TRBD2. J lost 7 bases, V lost 0 bases, and 3 bases had no gene match. CDR3 length equals 14 residues. The germline gives CDR1 MNHEY, CDR2 SVGAGI. This chain's CDR3 is CASSYSPGRNEQFF. In DNA form, the CDR3 reads TGTGCCAGCAGTTACTCCCCCGGGAGGAATGAGCAGTTCTTC.

This clone was counted between two and nine times. J is TRBJ1-5 and V is TRBV3-1 (or the pseudogene TRBV3-2); no clear D. The V and J ends lost 1 base and 9 bases respectively, with 7 bases between them. The CDR3 consists of 12 residues. The germline V gene encodes CDR1 LGHDT and CDR2 YNNKEL (reference sequence). The DNA for the CDR3 is TGTGCCAGCAGCCAAGGGTACTCGCCCCAGCATTTT. Its protein is CASSQGYSPQHF.

J is TRBJ2-7 and V is TRBV7-8, with 7 bases identical to TRBD1. Trimming at V came to 5 bases and at J to 3 bases, leaving 10 bases not matched to a gene. The length of the CDR3 is 15 residues. The germline V gene has CDR1 SGHVS and CDR2 FQNEAQ. The CDR3 loop is CASSIYRDSNYEQYF. CDR3 sequence (DNA): TGTGCCAGCAGCATCTACCGGGACAGCAACTACGAGCAGTACTTC.

This clone appeared once. The chain links TRBV4-2 to TRBJ2-2, with D unclear. V was shortened by 7 bases and J by 1 base, with 13 bases between the two germline ends. The CDR3 loop spans 15 amino acids. Per germline, CDR1 LGHNA and CDR2 YNFKEQ. CDR3 in amino acids: CASMLTPQNTGELFF. The CDR3, as DNA: TGTGCCAGCATGTTGACTCCTCAGAACACCGGGGAGCTGTTTTTT.

The chain recombines TRBV27 with TRBJ2-7; D remains unclear. Per germline, CDR1 MNHEY and CDR2 SMNVEV (reference sequence). V lost 3 bases and J lost 1, with 10 bases in between. This CDR3 contains 14 residues. CDR3 protein: CASSFPLRSYEQYF. CDR3 bases: TGTGCCAGCAGTTTCCCTCTTCGGTCCTACGAGCAGTACTTC.

The V call is TRBV6-5, the J call TRBJ1-1; a weak D match, TRBD1 (6 bases). V was shortened by 5 bases and J by 5 bases, with 18 bases between the two germline ends. Germline V gene lookup returns CDR1 MNHEY and CDR2 SVGAGI. There are 15 residues in the CDR3. CDR3 in DNA: TGTGCCAGCAGTCCACAAGGGGGTAGCAGTACTGAAGCTTTCTTT. Its translation: CASSPQGGSSTEAFF.

V usage is TRBV28 and J usage is TRBJ2-7, with 7 nucleotides matching TRBD1. The junction had 5 bases not matched to a gene; V was cut back by 3 bases and J by 3 bases. The CDR3 covers 14 residues. Germline-derived CDR1 and CDR2 are MDHEN and SYDVKM. This CDR3 is CASSFPGQFYEQYF. The DNA for the CDR3 is TGTGCCAGCAGTTTTCCGGGACAGTTCTACGAGCAGTACTTC. Supplemented by reference TRBV28 and TRBJ2-7, the full variable domain reads DVKVTQSSRYLVKRTGEKVFLECVQDMDHENMFWYRQDPGLGLRLIYFSYDVKMKEKGDIPEGYSVSREKKERFSLILESASTNQTSMYLCASSFPGQFYEQYFGPGTRLTVT.

The V call is TRBV27, the J call TRBJ2-5; 7 bases map to TRBD1. The germline V gene encodes CDR1 MNHEY and CDR2 SMNVEV (reference sequence). The ends lost 0 bases at V and 5 bases at J; junction bases unmatched: 9. The CDR3 runs to 16 residues. CDR3 sequence reads: CASSLSKGAGWETQYF. In DNA form, the CDR3 reads TGTGCCAGCAGTTTATCGAAGGGGGCTGGGTGGGAGACCCAGTACTTC.

The chain employs TRBV7-2 and TRBJ1-1; no reliable D call. The CDR3 length is 16 residues. V lost 2 bases and J 1 base, leaving 14 bases between the germline ends. Germline lookup yields CDR1 SGHTA and CDR2 FQGNSA. CDR3 sequence (DNA): TGTGCCAGCAGCTTAAAGGCGGCACTAGGGAACACTGAAGCTTTCTTT. It codes for CASSLKAALGNTEAFF.

The rearrangement links TRBV19 to TRBJ1-5, with 8 positions matching TRBD1. CDR3 size: 15 residues. Losses at the gene ends were 1 base for V and 11 bases for J; bases not matched to a gene: 10. The V gene's germline CDR1 is LNHDA and CDR2 SQIVND (reference sequence). The CDR3 reads CASSIGGQAVLSQHF. DNA for the CDR3: TGTGCCAGTAGTATAGGGGGACAGGCGGTTCTGTCCCAGCATTTT.

This chain joins TRBV11-2 and TRBJ2-7; D is undetermined. Trimming took off 3 bases at V and 1 base at J, with 7 bases between the two ends. The CDR3 is 13 residues long. Germline V gives CDR1 SGHAT, CDR2 FQNNGV. The CDR3 DNA sequence: TGTGCCAGCAGCTTGATCACATCCTACGAGCAGTACTTC. This translates into CASSLITSYEQYF.

The rearrangement links TRBV6-6 to TRBJ2-7, with no clear D. This CDR3 contains 15 residues. Trimming left V 4 bases short and J 0 bases short, with 13 bases between. Germline CDR1 MNHNY, CDR2 SVGAGI (reference sequence). In nucleotides, the CDR3 is TGTGCCAGCAGTTCGACGACCGGGTTCTCCTACGAGCAGTACTTC. Translation: CASSSTTGFSYEQYF.

The CDR3 region is CASSATSAYSYNEQFF. The CDR3 DNA reads as TGTGCCAGCAGTGCGACTAGCGCCTACTCCTACAATGAGCAGTTCTTC. V and J are TRBV6-2 or TRBV6-3 and TRBJ2-1; 8 nucleotides line up with TRBD2. V was clipped by 5 bases and J by 0 bases; unmatched bases: 6. This CDR3 has 16 residues. Germline CDR1 MNHEY, CDR2 SVGEGT.

The J gene is TRBJ2-1, the V gene TRBV2; TRBD2 agrees at 14 bases. Germline CDR1 reads SNHLY; CDR2 reads FYNNEI. CDR3 length: 14 residues. With 6 bases clipped from V and 12 bases from J, the junction kept 7 bases outside the gene matches. CDR3 bases: TGTGCCAGCAGCGGGACTAGCGGGAGTAGGGTGCAGTTCTTC. Its protein is CASSGTSGSRVQFF.